These 20 T cell receptor beta chains were sequenced from one sample in a study of lymphopenia after photon versus proton radiotherapy. The assay was immunoSEQ multiplex PCR, and TCRdb's table has in-frame clones only and misses some. The data hold about 20,000 clones, with around 90% observed a single time. The sample was peripheral blood, taken from a patient treated with photon-based radiotherapy. The receptors shown here come from a woman aged 40 to 55 with cholangiocarcinoma.

This clone was seen a handful of times. The chain links TRBV28 to TRBJ2-7; TRBD2 might be the D (6 bases). Trimming removed 7 bases from V and 10 bases from J, with 14 bases in between. The CDR3 consists of 11 residues. Germline loops: CDR1 MDHEN, CDR2 SYDVKM. Here the CDR3 DNA reads TGTGCCAGCACCCTGGGGGGAGCTCAGTACTTC. Its translation is CASTLGGAQYF.

The chain combines TRBV6-5 with TRBJ2-7; 10 nucleotides align to TRBD1. CDR1 is MNHEY and CDR2 is SVGAGI in the germline V gene. V lost 6 bases to trimming and J lost 2 bases; unmatched junction nucleotides: 4. This CDR3 has 14 residues. The CDR3 DNA follows: TGTGCCAGCAGGAGCGGGACAGGGGCCTACGAGCAGTACTTC. It specifies CASRSGTGAYEQYF.

This chain links TRBV11-2 with TRBJ1-1; D uncertain. The V end was cut by 0 bases, the J end by 1 base, with 9 bases between. Germline CDR1 and CDR2: SGHAT and FQNNGV. This CDR3 has 15 amino acids. This chain's CDR3 is CASSLDALRNTEAFF. The DNA for the CDR3 is TGTGCCAGCAGCTTAGACGCACTCCGGAACACTGAAGCTTTCTTT. The variable domain in full, with the rest retrieved from reference TRBV11-2 and TRBJ1-1, is EAGVAQSPRYKIIEKRQSVAFWCNPISGHATLYWYQQILGQGPKLLIQFQNNGVVDDSQLPKDRFSAERLKGVDSTLKIQPAKLEDSAVYLCASSLDALRNTEAFFGQGTRLTVV.

The chain has TRBV7-6 and TRBJ1-1; D not resolved. CDR1 is SGHVS and CDR2 is FNYEAQ in the germline V gene. Trimming stripped 0 bases from V and 0 bases from J, with 11 bases between. This CDR3 is 16 amino acids long. The CDR3 bases are TGTGCCAGCAGCTTAGCGGCAAATCGCATGAACACTGAAGCTTTCTTT. Encoded protein: CASSLAANRMNTEAFF.

The chain employs TRBV27 and TRBJ1-1; 7 bases fit TRBD1. The V gene's germline CDR1 is MNHEY and CDR2 SMNVEV (reference sequence). This CDR3 has 13 amino acids. V was clipped by 6 bases and J by 5 bases; unmatched bases: 6. The CDR3 nucleotides are TGTGCCAGCAGAGCGACAGGGTGGACTGAAGCTTTCTTT. Residues: CASRATGWTEAFF.

As regards this clone: Sequence at one end of the junction differs from germline and may be a read error. This chain joins TRBV2 and TRBJ2-1; 12 bases are a match to TRBD2. CDR1 and CDR2 (germline): SNHLY, FYNNEI. CDR3 length: 13 residues. The CDR3 coding sequence is TGTGCCAGCAGCGCCGGGACTAGCGGGCCCTGGGTCTTC. Its translation: CASSAGTSGPWVF.

The chain has TRBV6-1 and TRBJ2-5, with 11 bases aligning to TRBD1. Germline-derived CDR1 and CDR2 are MNHNS and SASEGT. Trimming cost V 8 bases and J 5 bases; bases outside gene matches: 10. The CDR3 runs 15 residues. CDR3 sequence reads: CASGGQGARRETQYF. CDR3 DNA sequence: TGTGCCAGCGGAGGACAGGGGGCGCGTCGGGAGACCCAGTACTTC.

V and J are TRBV28 and TRBJ1-5; possibly TRBD1 for D (5 bases). The CDR3 contains 13 residues. CDR1 and CDR2 (germline): MDHEN, SYDVKM. Trimming left V 5 bases short and J 6 bases short, with 11 bases between. CDR3 sequence: CASSQGPRQPQHF. CDR3 sequence (DNA): TGTGCCAGCAGTCAGGGTCCTCGTCAGCCCCAGCATTTT.

The CDR3: CAWSVLLAGGNEQYF. Here the CDR3 DNA reads TGTGCCTGGAGTGTATTGTTAGCGGGAGGTAATGAGCAGTACTTC. The chain carries TRBV30 and TRBJ2-7, with 10 bases identical to TRBD2. CDR3 length equals 15 residues. Germline V CDR1 and CDR2: GTSNPN, SVGIG (reference sequence). V was clipped by 0 bases and J by 7 bases; unmatched bases: 9. The full variable domain, in which reference TRBV30 and TRBJ2-7 provide the parts outside the CDR3, is SQTIHQWPATLVQPVGSPLSLECTVEGTSNPNLYWYRQAAGRGLQLLFYSVGIGQISSEVPQNLSASRPQDRQFILSSKKLLLSDSGFYLCAWSVLLAGGNEQYFGPGTRLTVT.

J is TRBJ2-1 and V is TRBV2; a weak D match, TRBD2 (5 bases). The V gene lost 4 bases and the J gene lost 9 bases, with 16 bases spanning the gap. From germline, CDR1 is SNHLY and CDR2 FYNNEI. The CDR3 totals 14 residues. CDR3 sequence (DNA): TGTGCCAGCAGTGTTCCACTAGTGTTGAGTGAGCAGTTCTTC. This encodes CASSVPLVLSEQFF.

The chain is built from TRBV28 and TRBJ1-6; 8 bases match TRBD1. Germline CDR1 and CDR2: MDHEN and SYDVKM. J was trimmed by 6 bases and V by 3 bases; bases with no gene match: 1. The CDR3 runs to 14 residues. The CDR3 here is CASSLGQANSPLHF. The CDR3 DNA follows: TGTGCCAGCAGTTTGGGACAGGCTAATTCACCCCTCCACTTT.

The chain employs TRBV4-2 and TRBJ2-1, with TRBD2 matching 9 bases. V lost 0 bases, J lost 0 bases, and 12 bases stayed unmatched. Per germline, CDR1 LGHNA and CDR2 YNFKEQ. The CDR3 extends over 20 amino acids. CDR3: CASSQDSVLAGLSSYNEQFF. The CDR3 DNA reads as TGTGCCAGCAGCCAAGATTCGGTTCTAGCGGGATTGAGCTCCTACAATGAGCAGTTCTTC.

The chain carries TRBV18 and TRBJ2-7, with 8 bases aligning to TRBD1. Looked up from germline, CDR1 is KGHSH and CDR2 is LQKENI. This CDR3 spans 14 amino acids. J gave up 6 bases and V 6 bases, and 10 bases lay outside the gene matches. The CDR3 sequence: CASSPFVQGGEQYF. CDR3 in DNA: TGTGCCAGCTCCCCCTTCGTACAGGGGGGCGAGCAGTACTTC.

The chain employs TRBV7-2 and TRBJ2-3; no clear D gene. Trimming pared 4 bases from V and 5 bases from J, leaving 7 bases between. The CDR3 length is 12 residues. Germline V gene data show CDR1 as SGHTA and CDR2 as FQGNSA. The CDR3 region has the DNA TGTGCCAGCAGCTCGACGGTAGATACGCAGTATTTT. Translating it yields CASSSTVDTQYF.

With regard to this clone: One end of the junction is discordant with germline, which a read error may explain. The chain employs TRBV7-7 and TRBJ2-1; 16 nucleotides agree with TRBD2. Germline assignment: CDR1 SSHAT and CDR2 FNYEAQ (reference sequence). This CDR3 spans 20 amino acids. As DNA, the CDR3 is TGTGCTAGCAGCTTCGGTCTCGGGACTAGCGGGAGGGCTCCCGACAATGAGCAGTTCTTC. It codes for CASSFGLGTSGRAPDNEQFF. The variable domain in full, completed from reference TRBV7-7 and TRBJ2-1, reads GAGVSQSPRYKVTKRGQDVTLRCDPISSHATLYWYQQALGQGPEFLTYFNYEAQPDKSGLPSDRFSAERPEGSISTLTIQRTEQRDSAMYRCASSFGLGTSGRAPDNEQFFGPGTRLTVL.

The chain has TRBV28 and TRBJ2-3; TRBD2 aligns across 11 bases. J gave up 6 bases and V 6 bases, and 8 bases lay outside the gene matches. Germline loops: CDR1 MDHEN, CDR2 SYDVKM. This CDR3 has 15 residues. CDR3 sequence reads: CASSLQGLAADTQYF. CDR3 coding DNA: TGTGCCAGCAGCCTCCAGGGACTAGCGGCGGATACGCAGTATTTT.

V and J are TRBV5-4 and TRBJ2-2, with D hard to call. The CDR3 consists of 15 residues. CDR1 and CDR2 from the germline V gene are SGHNT and YYREEE (reference sequence). The ends were cut back, 3 bases at V and 0 bases at J, with 9 bases in the middle. The CDR3 is CASSWGIANTGELFF. The DNA for the CDR3 is TGTGCCAGCAGCTGGGGTATCGCGAACACCGGGGAGCTGTTTTTT.

This clone was seen more than once but under ten times. The chain links TRBV7-2 to TRBJ1-1; D gene uncertain. With 5 bases removed from V and 5 bases from J, the gap between germline ends came to 9 bases. Germline V gives CDR1 SGHTA, CDR2 FQGNSA. The CDR3 runs to 12 residues. The CDR3 DNA is TGTGCCAGCAGCCCGAGTTGGACTGAAGCTTTCTTT. Its protein product is CASSPSWTEAFF.

This chain uses TRBV5-1 with TRBJ2-2, with D tentatively TRBD1 (6 bases). Germline lookup yields CDR1 SGHRS and CDR2 YFSETQ. The CDR3 is 15 amino acids. V shed 0 bases and J shed 2 bases, with 8 bases lying between them. The CDR3 nucleotides read TGCGCCAGCAGCTTGGGACAGGACAACACCGGGGAGCTGTTTTTT. It codes for CASSLGQDNTGELFF. Together with reference TRBV5-1 and TRBJ2-2, the CDR3 gives the full variable domain: KAGVTQTPRYLIKTRGQQVTLSCSPISGHRSVSWYQQTPGQGLQFLFEYFSETQRNKGNFPGRFSGRQFSNSRSEMNVSTLELGDSALYLCASSLGQDNTGELFFGEGSRLTVL.

The chain links TRBV19 to TRBJ2-7; TRBD2 agrees at 9 bases. CDR3 size: 14 residues. Germline lookup yields CDR1 LNHDA and CDR2 SQIVND (reference sequence). Germline trimming cut 3 bases from V and 2 bases from J; bases unmatched to any gene: 2. In DNA form, the CDR3 reads TGTGCCAGTAGTATTGCGGGAGGGACCTACGAGCAGTACTTC. This sequence encodes CASSIAGGTYEQYF. Supplemented by reference TRBV19 and TRBJ2-7, the full variable domain reads DGGITQSPKYLFRKEGQNVTLSCEQNLNHDAMYWYRQDPGQGLRLIYYSQIVNDFQKGDIAEGYSVSREKKESFPLTVTSAQKNPTAFYLCASSIAGGTYEQYFGPGTRLTVT.